One sample yielded the 21 T cell receptor beta chains listed below, sequenced in a study of blood T cell repertoires in COVID-19. Profiling relied on immunoSEQ multiplex PCR, and the TCRdb table lists in-frame clones only, not all of them. This table has about 130,000 clones, around 86% appearing once. The specimen sequenced was peripheral blood. The receptors were sampled from a woman older than 75 with acute or convalescent COVID-19.

V usage is TRBV24-1 and J usage is TRBJ2-1; 9 bases fit TRBD2. The CDR3 loop spans 15 amino acids. V lost 3 bases and J lost 9; bases outside the gene matches: 8. Germline V CDR1 and CDR2: KGHDR, SFDVKD. The CDR3 is CATSDSGGGATEQFF. CDR3 coding DNA: TGTGCCACCAGTGATAGTGGCGGGGGGGCTACTGAGCAGTTCTTC.

The CDR3 nucleotides are TGTGCCAGTGCTGACAGGGTCCAAGGCTACACCTTC. Protein: CASADRVQGYTF. V is TRBV19 and J is TRBJ1-2; TRBD1 matches at 7 bases. Germline loops: CDR1 LNHDA, CDR2 SQIVND (reference sequence). Losses at the gene ends were 8 bases for V and 8 bases for J; bases not matched to a gene: 8. The CDR3 is 12 amino acids.

V is TRBV20-1 and J is TRBJ1-2; D call uncertain. The V end was cut by 3 bases, the J end by 4 bases, with 6 bases between. The CDR3 has 11 amino acids. Per the germline V gene, CDR1 is DFQATT and CDR2 is SNEGSKA (reference sequence). In DNA form, the CDR3 reads TGCAGTGCTAGTGATCGCTATGGCTACACCTTC. Residues: CSASDRYGYTF.

CDR3 amino acids: CATSDLVKSTGELFF. Here the CDR3 DNA reads TGTGCCACCAGTGATTTGGTGAAGAGCACCGGGGAGCTGTTTTTT. The V and J genes are TRBV24-1 and TRBJ2-2; the D is unclear. Germline V gene data show CDR1 as KGHDR and CDR2 as SFDVKD. The CDR3 consists of 15 residues. V lost 0 bases and J lost 4, with 8 bases in between.

The chain recombines TRBV4-2 with TRBJ1-2, with D possibly being TRBD1 (5 bases). Germline CDR1 LGHNA, CDR2 YNFKEQ. There are 13 residues in the CDR3. The germline V and J ends were trimmed by 0 bases and 10 bases, with 12 bases remaining between them. For the CDR3, the DNA is TGTGCCAGCAGCCAAGAAATCCCGGGACTCTACACCTTC. Residues: CASSQEIPGLYTF.

V is TRBV14 and J is TRBJ1-2, with TRBD1 matching over 10 bases. Germline V CDR1 and CDR2: SGHDN, FVKESK. This CDR3 has 20 amino acids. J gave up 3 bases and V 4 bases, and 20 bases lay outside the gene matches. The CDR3 bases are TGTGCCAGCAGCCGAGTAGACAGGGGGCGAGAGAAGGGGGCCTACTATGGCTACACCTTC. Translating it yields CASSRVDRGREKGAYYGYTF.

V and J are TRBV5-8 and TRBJ1-5, with D possibly TRBD1 on 6 matching bases. CDR1 and CDR2 (germline): SGHTS, YDEGEE. V was pared by 5 bases and J by 6 bases, with 12 bases between. There are 13 residues in the CDR3. CDR3 sequence: CASSLQGSQPQHF. The CDR3 nucleotides are TGTGCCAGCAGTCTACAGGGAAGTCAGCCCCAGCATTTT.

The chain is built from TRBV11-2 and TRBJ1-2; D not resolved. The ends were cut back, 8 bases at V and 8 bases at J, with 15 bases in the middle. This CDR3 comprises 12 residues. The germline gives CDR1 SGHAT, CDR2 FQNNGV. This CDR3 is CASGGGRDGYTF. For the CDR3, the DNA is TGTGCCAGCGGCGGAGGGAGAGACGGCTACACCTTC.

J is TRBJ2-2 and V is TRBV7-9, with D tentatively TRBD1 (5 bases). The CDR3 runs to 15 residues. V lost 5 bases, J lost 6 bases, and 16 bases lay in between. The germline gives CDR1 SEHNR, CDR2 FQNEAQ (reference sequence). DNA of the CDR3: TGTGCCAGCAGCCGTCTAGAAGGGGCGCCCGGGGAGCTGTTTTTT. Translation gives CASSRLEGAPGELFF.

V is TRBV2 and J is TRBJ1-6, with 7 bases that match TRBD1. This CDR3 has 15 residues. The germline CDR1 and CDR2 sequences are SNHLY and FYNNEI. J gave up 7 bases and V 6 bases, and 9 bases lay outside the gene matches. This CDR3 reads CASRTSGTANSPLHF. The CDR3 nucleotides are TGTGCCAGCAGGACCTCCGGGACAGCGAATTCACCCCTCCACTTT.

The gene calls are TRBV29-1 and TRBJ1-2, with D possibly matching TRBD1 (6 bases). Trimming removed 6 bases at V and 1 base at J, with 12 bases between. CDR3 length equals 13 residues. CDR1 is SQVTM and CDR2 is ANQGSEA in the germline V gene. The CDR3 spells CSVGDTFNYGYTF. The CDR3, as DNA: TGCAGCGTAGGGGACACTTTTAACTATGGCTACACCTTC.

This clone was detected a few times. The chain uses TRBV7-2 and TRBJ2-6; 8 bases are shared with TRBD1. Per germline, CDR1 SGHTA and CDR2 FQGNSA. Trimming took 3 bases from V and 1 from J; bases not matched to a gene: 2. This CDR3 is 16 amino acids long. As DNA, the CDR3 is TGTGCCAGCAGCTTTAGGACAGGGTCTGGGGCCAACGTCCTGACTTTC. This gives the protein CASSFRTGSGANVLTF.

The V and J genes are TRBV10-2 and TRBJ1-1; 8 nucleotides match TRBD1. V gave up 7 bases and J gave up 1 base; unmatched junction bases: 17. CDR3 size: 18 residues. Germline loops: CDR1 WSHSY, CDR2 SAAADI. Written as DNA, the CDR3 is TGCGCCAGCATTTCGATGACCGGGACAGGCCGTCGGAACACTGAAGCTTTCTTT. It is translated as CASISMTGTGRRNTEAFF.

The rearrangement joins TRBV15 to TRBJ1-2, with a possible D match to TRBD1 (5 bases). The CDR3 runs 13 residues. Germline V gives CDR1 LNHNV, CDR2 YYDKDF (reference sequence). Trimming cost V 4 bases and J 5 bases, with 11 bases left between them. CDR3 in amino acids: CATSNGGWYGYTF. The CDR3 region has the DNA TGTGCCACCAGCAACGGGGGGTGGTATGGCTACACCTTC.

This chain uses TRBV9 with TRBJ2-6; no clear D gene. Trimming shortened V by 3 bases and J by 4 bases, and 5 bases separated the two germline ends. The CDR3 has 13 amino acids. Germline V CDR1 and CDR2: SGDLS, YYNGEE. The CDR3 sequence is CASSAQGANVLTF. In DNA form, the CDR3 reads TGTGCCAGCAGCGCACAGGGGGCCAACGTCCTGACTTTC.

V gene TRBV11-3 combines with J gene TRBJ2-7; 12 bases align to TRBD1. The CDR3 sequence is 15 residues long. With V trimmed by 4 bases and J by 6 bases, 7 bases remained unmatched. Germline values: CDR1 SGHNT, CDR2 YENEEA. CDR3 region: CASSSGTGGAGEQYV. The CDR3 coding sequence is TGTGCCAGCAGCTCCGGGACAGGGGGCGCGGGCGAGCAGTACGTC.

This clone was seen just once. V and J are TRBV5-4 and TRBJ1-3; D unclear. CDR1 and CDR2 (germline): SGHNT, YYREEE (reference sequence). Trimming left V 2 bases short and J 3 bases short, with 12 bases between. This CDR3 contains 15 residues. Here the CDR3 reads CASSFGREGGNTIYF. The CDR3 DNA reads as TGTGCCAGCAGCTTCGGCCGCGAGGGTGGAAACACCATATATTTT. The variable domain in full, with the rest retrieved from reference TRBV5-4 and TRBJ1-3, is ETGVTQSPTHLIKTRGQQVTLRCSSQSGHNTVSWYQQALGQGPQFIFQYYREEENGRGNFPPRFSGLQFPNYSSELNVNALELDDSALYLCASSFGREGGNTIYFGEGSWLTVV.

This chain uses TRBV5-1 with TRBJ1-1; D may be TRBD1 (6 bases). V lost 4 bases and J lost 4, with 14 bases in between. The CDR3 totals 14 residues. Germline CDR1 is SGHRS and CDR2 is YFSETQ. This CDR3 reads CASSVAGGFTEAFF. CDR3 nucleotide sequence: TGCGCCAGCAGCGTTGCGGGGGGCTTCACTGAAGCTTTCTTT.

The V and J genes are TRBV7-7 and TRBJ2-2; D ambiguous. Trimming removed 1 base at V and 9 bases at J, with 9 bases between. The CDR3 sequence is 13 residues long. Germline V gene data show CDR1 as SSHAT and CDR2 as FNYEAQ (reference sequence). CDR3 amino acids: CASSLDASRELFF. The CDR3 DNA follows: TGTGCCAGCAGCTTAGATGCGAGCCGGGAGCTGTTTTTT.

The V gene is TRBV6-1, the J gene TRBJ1-3; the D is unclear. Trimming removed 3 bases from V and 4 bases from J, with 16 bases in between. The CDR3 is made up of 16 amino acids. CDR1 MNHNS and CDR2 SASEGT come from the germline V gene. For the CDR3, the DNA is TGTGCCAGCAGTGAGGCCCACAGATTCCACGGAAACACCATATATTTT. Protein: CASSEAHRFHGNTIYF.

The gene calls are TRBV2 and TRBJ1-4, with D hard to call. V was clipped by 2 bases and J by 8 bases, with 9 bases between them. The length of the CDR3 is 13 residues. The germline gives CDR1 SNHLY, CDR2 FYNNEI. Here the CDR3 reads CASSEQQEEKLFF. The CDR3 nucleotides read TGTGCCAGCAGTGAACAGCAGGAAGAAAAACTGTTTTTT.